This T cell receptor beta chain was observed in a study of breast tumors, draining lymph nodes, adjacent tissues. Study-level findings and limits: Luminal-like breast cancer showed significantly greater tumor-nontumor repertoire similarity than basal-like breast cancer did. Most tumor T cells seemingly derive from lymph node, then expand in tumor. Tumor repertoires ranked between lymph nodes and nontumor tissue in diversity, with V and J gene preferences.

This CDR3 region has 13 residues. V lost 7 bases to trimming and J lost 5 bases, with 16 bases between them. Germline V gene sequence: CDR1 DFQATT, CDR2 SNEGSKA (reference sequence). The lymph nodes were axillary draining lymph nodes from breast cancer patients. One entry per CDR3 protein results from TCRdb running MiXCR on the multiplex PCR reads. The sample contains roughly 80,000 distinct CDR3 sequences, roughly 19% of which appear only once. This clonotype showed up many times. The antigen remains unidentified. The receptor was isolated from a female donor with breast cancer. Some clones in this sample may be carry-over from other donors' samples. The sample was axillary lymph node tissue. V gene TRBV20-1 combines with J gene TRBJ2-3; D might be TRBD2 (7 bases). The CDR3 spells CSVAGAGVDTQYF. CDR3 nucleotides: TGCAGTGTTGCGGGGGCGGGAGTAGATACGCAGTATTTT.